Presented here are 18 T cell receptor beta chains from one specimen sequenced in a study of graft-versus-host responses after intestinal transplantation. Profiling relied on immunoSEQ multiplex PCR, and the TCRdb table lists in-frame clones only, not all of them. The sample lists approximately 100,000 clones; under 90% were seen once. The antigens for these receptors are not known. Sequenced here: unstimulated CD4+ T cells sorted from spleen or lymph node cells, sampled before intestinal transplant. The receptor source for this set is a human donor who received an intestinal transplant.

The gene calls are TRBV7-9 and TRBJ2-7, with D unclear. V was clipped by 5 bases and J by 0 bases, with 11 bases between them. The V gene's germline CDR1 is SEHNR and CDR2 FQNEAQ (reference sequence). The CDR3 consists of 14 residues. CDR3 bases: TGTGCCAGCAGCCCAAACACAAACTCCTACGAGCAGTACTTC. It translates to CASSPNTNSYEQYF.

The V and J genes are TRBV27 and TRBJ1-6, with 8 bases aligning to TRBD1. The CDR3 totals 15 residues. Germline CDR1 MNHEY, CDR2 SMNVEV (reference sequence). With V trimmed by 5 bases and J by 4 bases, 4 bases remained unmatched. In DNA form, the CDR3 reads TGTGCCAGCAGTCCCGACAGGGGTTATAATTCACCCCTCCACTTT. Translating it yields CASSPDRGYNSPLHF.

The CDR3 here is CASSLLFFWTDSYEQYF. DNA for the CDR3: TGTGCCAGCAGCTTGCTGTTTTTCTGGACAGACTCCTACGAGCAGTACTTC. The chain couples TRBV5-6 to TRBJ2-7, with D perhaps matching TRBD1 (6 bases). CDR1 SGHDT and CDR2 YYEEEE come from the germline V gene. This CDR3 is 17 amino acids long. V lost 1 base and J lost 0, with 17 bases in between.

The V gene is TRBV25-1, the J gene TRBJ2-7; the D gene is possibly TRBD1 (7 bases). Trimming removed 3 bases from V and 0 bases from J, with 12 bases in between. The CDR3 loop spans 15 amino acids. Germline CDR1 and CDR2: MGHDK and SYGVNS. The CDR3: CASSDAGQSSYEQYF. The CDR3 DNA reads as TGTGCCAGCAGTGATGCGGGACAGAGCTCCTACGAGCAGTACTTC.

The chain is built from TRBV5-4 and TRBJ2-7; possible D gene TRBD2, 5 bases. This CDR3 is 13 amino acids long. Germline V CDR1 and CDR2: SGHNT, YYREEE (reference sequence). Trimming pared 0 bases from V and 7 bases from J, leaving 11 bases between. CDR3 DNA: TGTGCCAGCAGCTTGGGGGGAGAAGGGGAGCAGTACTTC. Translated, it gives CASSLGGEGEQYF.

This clone was observed a handful of times. This chain joins TRBV12-5 and TRBJ1-5; 9 bases match TRBD1. The CDR3 contains 14 residues. Germline CDR1 LGHNT, CDR2 FRNRAP. With V trimmed by 6 bases and J by 5 bases, 5 bases remained unmatched. Here the CDR3 DNA reads TGTGCTAGTGGGGGACAGGGCCCCTATCAGCCCCAGCATTTT. Its translation: CASGGQGPYQPQHF. Using reference TRBV12-5 and TRBJ1-5 for the parts outside the CDR3, the full variable domain is DARVTQTPRHKVTEMGQEVTMRCQPILGHNTVFWYRQTMMQGLELLAYFRNRAPLDDSGMPKDRFSAEMPDATLATLKIQPSEPRDSAVYFCASGGQGPYQPQHFGDGTRLSIL.

The V call is TRBV2, the J call TRBJ1-5; D may be TRBD1 (5 bases). CDR1 and CDR2 from the germline V gene are SNHLY and FYNNEI. The V end was cut by 4 bases, the J end by 2 bases, with 12 bases between. The CDR3 sequence is 15 residues long. CDR3 residues: CASSVGGRGNQPQHF. CDR3 nucleotide sequence: TGTGCCAGCAGTGTGGGGGGACGGGGCAATCAGCCCCAGCATTTT.

The chain couples TRBV5-6 to TRBJ1-2; 8 bases are shared with TRBD1. The length of the CDR3 is 14 residues. Germline CDR1 and CDR2: SGHDT and YYEEEE. The V and J ends lost 3 bases and 7 bases, in that order; junction bases with no gene match: 8. The CDR3 coding sequence is TGTGCCAGCAGCTACGGACAGGGAGGTTCTGGCTACACCTTC. It encodes CASSYGQGGSGYTF.

The rearrangement uses TRBV19 and TRBJ1-5; D not resolved. The CDR3 length is 15 residues. The V end was cut by 3 bases, the J end by 6 bases, with 15 bases between. Germline V gene data show CDR1 as LNHDA and CDR2 as SQIVND (reference sequence). The CDR3, as DNA: TGTGCCAGTAGTATCGGAGGGCTTACTTTTCAGCCCCAGCATTTT. This sequence encodes CASSIGGLTFQPQHF.

The chain joins TRBV2 to TRBJ2-7; D might be TRBD2 (5 bases). The germline V and J ends were trimmed by 5 bases and 4 bases, with 12 bases remaining between them. Germline values: CDR1 SNHLY, CDR2 FYNNEI. CDR3 size: 13 residues. The CDR3 coding sequence is TGTGCCAGCAGTACTAGTGTTGGGTACGAGCAGTACTTC. This encodes CASSTSVGYEQYF.

Comment on this clone: A read error may account for a junction end that differs from germline. The gene calls are TRBV23-1 and TRBJ2-7; maybe TRBD2 (5 bases). TRBV23-1 is an ORF, and what it does is uncertain. The CDR3 runs to 17 residues. The CDR3 loop is CASRHFAGRGCSYEQYF. The CDR3 coding sequence is TGCGCCAGCCGTCATTTCGCCGGCCGCGGGTGCTCCTACGAGCAGTACTTC.

The chain carries TRBV7-2 and TRBJ2-7, with 9 bases that match TRBD1. The J segment lost 6 bases and the V segment lost 4 bases, leaving 4 bases of the junction unmatched. Germline assignment: CDR1 SGHTA and CDR2 FQGNSA. This CDR3 comprises 13 residues. The DNA of the CDR3 is TGTGCCAGCAGCTACCGGACAGGGGTCGAGCAGTACTTC. Residues: CASSYRTGVEQYF. The full variable domain, with the rest looked up from reference TRBV7-2 and TRBJ2-7, is GAGVSQSPSNKVTEKGKDVELRCDPISGHTALYWYRQSLGQGLEFLIYFQGNSAPDKSGLPSDRFSAERTGGSVSTLTIQRTQQEDSAVYLCASSYRTGVEQYFGPGTRLTVT.

This chain joins TRBV11-3 and TRBJ2-3; tentative D call: TRBD2 (5 bases). Germline V gene sequence: CDR1 SGHNT, CDR2 YENEEA. The V end lost 5 bases, the J end lost 5 bases, and 11 bases lay between the germline ends. This CDR3 comprises 13 residues. Written as DNA, the CDR3 is TGTGCCAGCAGCACCCGAGGGAGAGATACGCAGTATTTT. This encodes CASSTRGRDTQYF.

The chain carries TRBV7-2 and TRBJ1-3; 9 bases line up with TRBD1. The CDR3 length is 13 residues. In germline, CDR1 is SGHTA, CDR2 FQGNSA. J gave up 4 bases and V 11 bases, and 6 bases lay outside the gene matches. CDR3 sequence reads: CAGGTGHGNTIYF. The CDR3 DNA reads TGTGCCGGGGGGACAGGGCACGGAAACACCATATATTTT.

The chain links TRBV18 to TRBJ2-2; the D gene is possibly TRBD1 (5 bases). Trimming cost V 0 bases and J 5 bases, with 13 bases left between them. The CDR3 covers 16 residues. CDR1 and CDR2 from the germline V gene are KGHSH and LQKENI. The CDR3: CASSPPWQGRTGELFF. For the CDR3, the DNA is TGTGCCAGCTCACCACCTTGGCAGGGCCGAACCGGGGAGCTGTTTTTT.

The chain employs TRBV6-5 and TRBJ1-2; TRBD1 agrees at 8 bases. Trimming at V came to 4 bases and at J to 0 bases, leaving 7 bases not matched to a gene. Germline-derived CDR1 and CDR2 are MNHEY and SVGAGI. The CDR3 loop spans 16 amino acids. CDR3 amino acids: CASSFSPTGANYGYTF. The CDR3 coding sequence is TGTGCCAGCAGTTTTAGCCCGACAGGGGCTAACTATGGCTACACCTTC.

This chain joins TRBV7-9 and TRBJ1-2; a possible D gene is TRBD1 (5 bases). Germline lookup yields CDR1 SEHNR and CDR2 FQNEAQ (reference sequence). The length of the CDR3 is 13 residues. V shed 1 base and J shed 6 bases, with 9 bases lying between them. CDR3 sequence reads: CASSLVGGDGYTF. CDR3 sequence (DNA): TGTGCCAGCAGCTTAGTCGGGGGAGATGGCTACACCTTC.

The chain has TRBV18 and TRBJ2-5; 7 nucleotides align to TRBD1. The length of the CDR3 is 15 residues. The ends lost 3 bases at V and 4 bases at J; junction bases unmatched: 8. The germline V gene encodes CDR1 KGHSH and CDR2 LQKENI. In nucleotides, the CDR3 is TGTGCCAGCTCACCTTCATGGACAGGAGGAGAGACCCAGTACTTC. This translates into CASSPSWTGGETQYF.